This T cell receptor beta chain stems from a study of cytotoxic CD8 clonotypes in ibrutinib-treated CLL (dated by TCRdb to about 2021). Notes on the research overall: The cohort included roughly 15 treatment-naive and approximately twelve relapsed/refractory patients; around 17 were IGHV unmutated. Responses were partial in approximately 24 patients and complete in 2; after median about 70 months follow-up, roughly 15 stayed in remission and 12 progressed. Samples at response were collected after a median of around twelve months of treatment, with a range of about 6 to 36 months. Samples averaged 255,043 productive templates and tens of thousands of productive rearrangements. Longitudinal samples were obtainable from about 30% of the roughly 86 participants in the trial. Cryopreserved peripheral blood mononuclear cells were collected at three points: before therapy, at response, and at either sustained remission or disease progression. Every remission and progressive disease sample was obtained while ibrutinib was still being received by the patients.

On the study overall, not on this receptor specifically: Public clonotypes were rare and either shrank or stayed stable during treatment, and the rise in clonality at ibrutinib response reflected expansion of private clonotypes. Lymph node repertoires were not examined, and the timing of sampling was not matched between patients in sustained remission and those whose disease progressed. Clonality rose at ibrutinib response, remained stable during sustained remission, and dropped back toward baseline at progression. At baseline, clonality was higher than in age-matched healthy donors and showed a strong correlation with circulating CD8+ T-cell counts.

A note on this clone: There is no known antigen for this receptor. The input lacks base qualities; no much larger clone sits a single base away.

Sample time point, as interpreted from the label and publication: about eleven months on ibrutinib. Around 1.8 micrograms of genomic DNA were extracted from cryopreserved PBMCs for TCR beta library preparation. Longitudinal blood samples from CLL patients receiving ibrutinib monotherapy were subjected to high-throughput TCR beta sequencing. The patients took part in an open-label, single-center phase 2 trial of ibrutinib monotherapy. The goal of deep resolution MiSeq sequencing was a depth between 1 in 1 million and 1 in 200,000 T cells, and coverage averaged 10x per clonotype. TCR beta libraries were generated with the immunoSEQ hsTCRB Kit. In the source study's methods: Data were analyzed with ImmunoSEQ Data Assistant and ImmunoSEQ Analyzer, with V, D and J genes assigned per IMGT definitions. Clonality was computed as one minus normalized Shannon entropy of productive rearrangement frequencies, ranging from 0 to 1. Public clonotype analysis was restricted to overrepresented clonotypes comprising at least 0.05% of each patient's repertoire. About a dozen age-matched healthy donor repertoires from immuneACCESS served as clonality controls. TCRdb took over this immuneACCESS table, retaining in-frame rearrangements with V and J assigned. Such tables are incomplete; in checked studies, under half of the missing clones stem from an unresolved V gene, and the remainder is unexplained. D and trimming were read from the DNA, whereas the V and J calls and clone size are those reported in that table. The sample table contains more than 200,000 clones; only one count was recorded for 79% of them. Together, the top ten hold approximately 10% of the sample.

The CDR3 goes from the cysteine to the phenylalanine over 10 residues. The read is trimmed to its CDR3 DNA, 30 bases read in frame from base 1. The germline V gene (reference sequence) provides CDR1 SEHNR and CDR2 FQNEAQ. Cut back by 5 bases and 6 bases, the V and J ends lie 4 bases apart. The rearrangement combines TRBV7-9 with TRBJ1-2; the D gene is unclear. This sample comprised PBMCs, obtained after 12 months of ibrutinib treatment. The receptor was derived from a human donor with chronic lymphocytic leukemia. The nucleotide sequence is TGTGCCAGCAGCGGGGATGGCTACACCTTC. Translated, it gives CASSGDGYTF.